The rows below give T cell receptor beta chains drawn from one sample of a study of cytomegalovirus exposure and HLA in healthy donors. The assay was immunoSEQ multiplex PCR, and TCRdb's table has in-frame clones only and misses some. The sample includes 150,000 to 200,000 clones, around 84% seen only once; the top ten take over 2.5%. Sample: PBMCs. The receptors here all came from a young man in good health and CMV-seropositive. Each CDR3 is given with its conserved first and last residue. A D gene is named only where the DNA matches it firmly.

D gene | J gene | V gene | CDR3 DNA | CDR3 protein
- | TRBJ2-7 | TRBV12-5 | TGTGCTAGTGGTTTGGAAACCGGAGGCTACGAGCAGTACTTC | CASGLETGGYEQYF
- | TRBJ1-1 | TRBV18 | TGTGCCAGCTCGGCTGGGCAGAACACTGAAGCTTTCTTT | CASSAGQNTEAFF
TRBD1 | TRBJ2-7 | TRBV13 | TGTGCCAGCAGCTTAATGGGGACAGGGGGGGGCGAGCAGTACTTC | CASSLMGTGGGEQYF
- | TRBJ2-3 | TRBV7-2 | TGTGCCAGCAGCTTTTACACAGATACGCAGTATTTT | CASSFYTDTQYF
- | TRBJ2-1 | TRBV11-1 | TGTGCCAGCAGCTCCCCGATTGAGAATGAGCAGTTCTTC | CASSSPIENEQFF
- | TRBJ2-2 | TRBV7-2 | TGTGCCAGCAGTTACCTTAGGGGGAGCGGGGAGCTGTTTTTT | CASSYLRGSGELFF
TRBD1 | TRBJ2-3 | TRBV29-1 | TGCAGCGTGGGGTGGGACAGGGATCCAGATACGCAGTATTTT | CSVGWDRDPDTQYF
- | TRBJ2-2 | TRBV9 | TGTGCCAGCAGCGTAGCGACACTTAACACCGGGGAGCTGTTTTTT | CASSVATLNTGELFF
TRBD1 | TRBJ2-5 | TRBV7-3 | TGTGCCAGCAGCTGGGACAGGGGTGAGACCCAGTACTTC | CASSWDRGETQYF
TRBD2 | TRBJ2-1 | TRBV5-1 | TGCGCCAGCAGCTTGCAAGCGGGAGCGAATGAGCAGTTCTTC | CASSLQAGANEQFF
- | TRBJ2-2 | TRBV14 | TGTGCCAGCAGCCAAGAATTAACGGTAGTAGGGGGAAACACCGGGGAGCTGTTTTTT | CASSQELTVVGGNTGELFF
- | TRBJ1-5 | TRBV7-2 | TGTGCCAGCAGCTTAGGAGGAACCTGGGGCGATCAGCCCCAGCATTTT | CASSLGGTWGDQPQHF
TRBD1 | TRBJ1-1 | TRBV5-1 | TGCGCCAGCAGCACCGACAGGGGTACTGAAGCTTTCTTT | CASSTDRGTEAFF
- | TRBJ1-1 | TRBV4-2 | TGTGCCAGCAGCCAGGACAATTTGAACACTGAAGCTTTCTTT | CASSQDNLNTEAFF
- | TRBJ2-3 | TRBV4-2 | TGTGCCAGCAGCCAAGATAGGGCGGGTGGGGTACAAGCGCAGTATTTT | CASSQDRAGGVQAQYF
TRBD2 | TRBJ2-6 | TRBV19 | TGTGCCAGTACCTCTTCCCCGGGGGGTTGGGGCTCTGGAGAGGTCCTGACTTTC | CASTSSPGGWGSGEVLTF
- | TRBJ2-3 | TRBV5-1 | TGCGCCAGCAGTCGACAGGAGCACACAGATACGCAGTATTTT | CASSRQEHTDTQYF
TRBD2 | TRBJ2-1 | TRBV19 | TGTGCCAGGGTTAGCGGGAGGGCCGGAGTCTCCTACAATGAGCAGTTCTTC | CARVSGRAGVSYNEQFF
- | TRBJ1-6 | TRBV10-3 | TGTGCCATCAGTGGCGGTATAGGGGGAAATTCACCCCTCCACTTT | CAISGGIGGNSPLHF
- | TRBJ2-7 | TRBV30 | TGTGCCTGGAGTGTACGGCAGGAACTGTACTTC | CAWSVRQELYF
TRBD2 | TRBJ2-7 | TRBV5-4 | TGTGCCAGCAGCTTTTTTAGCGGGAGTAGAAAATACGAGCAGTACTTC | CASSFFSGSRKYEQYF